These 28 T cell receptor beta chains came from one sample sequenced in a study of blood T cell repertoires in COVID-19. The method was immunoSEQ multiplex PCR; TCRdb's version includes in-frame clones alone and lacks a portion of them. The sample has 200,000 to 300,000 clones, approximately 86% seen once. Specimen: peripheral blood. Every receptor here comes from a woman between 70 and 85 years old with active or convalescent COVID-19.

The chain employs TRBV19 and TRBJ1-5; TRBD1 matches at 11 bases. This CDR3 region has 17 residues. The ends lost 4 bases at V and 1 base at J; junction bases unmatched: 6. Germline V gene lookup returns CDR1 LNHDA and CDR2 SQIVND (reference sequence). The CDR3 here is CASSTLGQGASNQPQHF. The CDR3 nucleotides read TGTGCCAGTAGTACCCTTGGACAGGGGGCGAGCAATCAGCCCCAGCATTTT.

This chain uses TRBV2 with TRBJ1-1; TRBD1 is a possible D gene (6 bases). The CDR3 consists of 14 residues. V was shortened by 1 base and J by 3 bases, with 9 bases between the two germline ends. Germline V gene lookup returns CDR1 SNHLY and CDR2 FYNNEI. In DNA form, the CDR3 reads TGTGCCAGCAGTGAAGGCAGGGGAGACACTGAAGCTTTCTTT. It specifies CASSEGRGDTEAFF.

The chain is built from TRBV11-3 and TRBJ1-4, with D possibly TRBD1 on 6 matching bases. The CDR3 is 14 residues long. Per the germline V gene, CDR1 is SGHNT and CDR2 is YENEEA. V was trimmed by 5 bases and J by 5 bases, leaving 12 bases between them. As DNA, the CDR3 is TGTGCCAGCAGCCCCAGGGGTAGGAATGAAAAACTGTTTTTT. It is translated as CASSPRGRNEKLFF.

The chain links TRBV9 to TRBJ1-3, with a tentative D call TRBD1 (6 bases). The CDR3 has 14 amino acids. Germline CDR1 and CDR2: SGDLS and YYNGEE. V dropped 4 bases and J dropped 16 bases, with 24 bases sitting between them. CDR3 in DNA: TGTGCCAGCAGCCCCGAGGGGGAAACGGGACAAAAGTATTTT. It codes for CASSPEGETGQKYF.

This sequence joins TRBV25-1 and TRBJ1-5; D uncertain. Per the germline V gene, CDR1 is MGHDK and CDR2 is SYGVNS. V was cut by 4 bases and J by 7 bases, with 8 bases left in between. CDR3 length: 12 amino acids. The CDR3 loop reads CASSALGQPQHF. The DNA of the CDR3 is TGTGCCAGCAGTGCCCTAGGACAGCCCCAGCATTTT.

The chain uses TRBV24-1 and TRBJ2-1; tentative D call: TRBD2 (5 bases). The CDR3 extends over 15 amino acids. Germline CDR1 reads KGHDR; CDR2 reads SFDVKD. V was clipped by 4 bases and J by 6 bases, with 15 bases between them. CDR3 coding DNA: TGTGCCACCAGTGACCCCGGACTGACCACCAATGAGCAGTTCTTC. Translating it yields CATSDPGLTTNEQFF.

The chain carries TRBV6-5 and TRBJ1-6; D gene uncertain. V was clipped by 0 bases and J by 9 bases, with 12 bases between them. The CDR3 is 15 residues long. Germline V gene lookup returns CDR1 MNHEY and CDR2 SVGAGI. CDR3 residues: CASSYSRISGSPLHF. The CDR3 bases are TGTGCCAGCAGTTACTCGCGGATCTCGGGTTCACCCCTCCACTTT.

This rearrangement joins TRBV2 to TRBJ1-6; 10 bases line up with TRBD1. Germline CDR1 and CDR2: SNHLY and FYNNEI. The V segment lost 10 bases and the J segment 10 bases; nucleotides outside the gene matches: 13. The CDR3 length is 15 residues. CDR3 region: CANHRDRGGRSPLHF. Here the CDR3 DNA reads TGTGCCAACCACCGGGACAGGGGAGGTCGGTCACCCCTCCACTTT. Full variable domain (rest looked up from reference TRBV2 and TRBJ1-6): EPEVTQTPSHQVTQMGQEVILRCVPISNHLYFYWYRQILGQKVEFLVSFYNNEISEKSEIFDDQFSVERPDGSNFTLKIRSTKLEDSAMYFCANHRDRGGRSPLHFGNGTRLTVT.

The V and J genes are TRBV6-5 and TRBJ1-5; weak D call: TRBD1 (6 bases). The germline V and J ends were trimmed by 6 bases and 11 bases, with 17 bases remaining between them. The CDR3 loop spans 13 amino acids. Germline CDR1 reads MNHEY; CDR2 reads SVGAGI. The CDR3 DNA sequence: TGTGCCAGCAGCCTCCCCGGGGGGCGAACCCAGCATTTT. It encodes CASSLPGGRTQHF.

The V and J genes are TRBV4-2 and TRBJ1-2, with D tentatively TRBD1 (6 bases). The germline V gene encodes CDR1 LGHNA and CDR2 YNFKEQ. This CDR3 is 17 amino acids long. Trimming left V 1 base short and J 8 bases short, with 23 bases between. CDR3 in amino acids: CASSQVTGPEHYGGYTF. The CDR3 DNA reads as TGTGCCAGCAGCCAAGTGACAGGCCCCGAGCACTATGGCGGCTACACCTTC.

Concerning this clone itself: The sample carries other DNA sequences with the same CDR3. The chain combines TRBV4-2 with TRBJ2-3; D is uncertain. Trimming took off 0 bases at V and 5 bases at J, with 3 bases between the two ends. CDR1 is LGHNA, CDR2 YNFKEQ, per germline. This CDR3 is 12 amino acids long. Written as DNA, the CDR3 is TGTGCCAGCAGCCAAGACCTAGATACGCAGTATTTT. The encoded protein is CASSQDLDTQYF.

The J gene is TRBJ1-5, the V gene TRBV19, with TRBD1 matching 12 bases. This CDR3 contains 18 residues. V dropped 5 bases and J dropped 0; count of bases not matched to a gene: 8. Germline V gene data show CDR1 as LNHDA and CDR2 as SQIVND (reference sequence). The CDR3 DNA follows: TGTGCCAGTAGTCTACCGGGACAGGGGGCCGGTAGCAATCAGCCCCAGCATTTT. It encodes CASSLPGQGAGSNQPQHF.

The CDR3: CATSVSGKSGELFF. The CDR3 DNA sequence: TGTGCCACCAGCGTAAGCGGGAAGAGCGGGGAGCTGTTTTTT. The chain uses TRBV24-1 and TRBJ2-2, with 7 bases that match TRBD2. V dropped 7 bases and J dropped 7; count of bases not matched to a gene: 8. Germline CDR1 and CDR2: KGHDR and SFDVKD. The CDR3 totals 14 residues.

This clone was detected only once. The rearrangement joins TRBV5-4 to TRBJ1-1; weak D call: TRBD1 (6 bases). This CDR3 region has 16 residues. Germline values: CDR1 SGHNT, CDR2 YYREEE (reference sequence). V was clipped by 0 bases and J by 0 bases, with 12 bases between them. The CDR3: CASSLGAGVLNTEAFF. The CDR3 DNA sequence: TGTGCCAGCAGCTTGGGGGCAGGGGTTTTGAACACTGAAGCTTTCTTT.

V is TRBV9 and J is TRBJ1-2; D unclear. In germline, CDR1 is SGDLS, CDR2 YYNGEE. V was clipped by 2 bases and J by 0 bases, with 11 bases between them. This CDR3 spans 15 amino acids. CDR3 sequence reads: CASSVLQEPNYGYTF. CDR3 nucleotide sequence: TGTGCCAGCAGCGTTCTCCAGGAACCTAACTATGGCTACACCTTC.

This clone occurred once. The chain employs TRBV29-1 and TRBJ1-5; 7 positions agree with TRBD1. Germline CDR1 is SQVTM and CDR2 is ANQGSEA. The CDR3 loop spans 14 amino acids. Trimming removed 7 bases from V and 0 bases from J; junction bases left unmatched: 6. DNA for the CDR3: TGCAGCGCTGTGACAGGGTATAGCAATCAGCCCCAGCATTTT. Amino acids: CSAVTGYSNQPQHF.

The chain recombines TRBV5-1 with TRBJ1-6; D possibly corresponds to TRBD1 (6 bases). The ends were cut back, 0 bases at V and 12 bases at J, with 16 bases in the middle. CDR1 and CDR2 from the germline V gene are SGHRS and YFSETQ. This CDR3 has 15 residues. The DNA for the CDR3 is TGCGCCAGCAGCTTGGCAGGGGAACGCCCAAAACCCCTCCACTTT. Amino acid sequence: CASSLAGERPKPLHF.

This chain joins TRBV6-5 and TRBJ1-6; D is possibly TRBD1 (5 bases). V lost 6 bases and J 7 bases, leaving 16 bases between the germline ends. The CDR3 contains 15 residues. CDR1 is MNHEY, CDR2 SVGAGI, per germline. The CDR3 bases are TGTGCCAGCAGGGCCGGGACTACAGGAAATTCACCCCTCCACTTT. As protein: CASRAGTTGNSPLHF.

The chain carries TRBV2 and TRBJ2-5; 8 nucleotides align to TRBD2. V shed 7 bases, J shed 5 bases, and the junction held 6 bases outside the gene matches. This CDR3 comprises 13 residues. Germline assignment: CDR1 SNHLY and CDR2 FYNNEI. The CDR3 loop is CASKGGGRETQYF. The DNA for the CDR3 is TGTGCCAGCAAGGGAGGCGGGAGGGAGACCCAGTACTTC.

This clone was observed a single time. The chain uses TRBV3-1 (or the pseudogene TRBV3-2) and TRBJ2-7, with 9 bases lining up with TRBD1. After removal of 4 bases from V and 2 bases from J, the junction contained 3 bases not matched to a gene. The CDR3 loop spans 14 amino acids. The germline V gene has CDR1 LGHDT and CDR2 YNNKEL (reference sequence). The CDR3 protein is CASSLGQGTYEQYF. The CDR3 nucleotides are TGTGCCAGCAGCCTGGGACAGGGCACCTACGAGCAGTACTTC.

This chain connects TRBV18 to TRBJ2-1, with 11 nucleotides matching TRBD2. CDR1 and CDR2 (germline): KGHSH, LQKENI. After removal of 0 bases from V and 10 bases from J, the junction contained 11 bases not matched to a gene. The CDR3 loop spans 17 amino acids. CDR3 sequence: CASSPPNAPSGGQEQFF. CDR3 in DNA: TGTGCCAGCTCACCACCGAACGCCCCTAGCGGGGGGCAGGAGCAGTTCTTC.

The chain uses TRBV6-5 and TRBJ1-1; tentative D call: TRBD1 (5 bases). Per germline, CDR1 MNHEY and CDR2 SVGAGI. The germline V and J ends were trimmed by 6 bases and 0 bases, with 8 bases remaining between them. CDR3 length: 13 amino acids. The CDR3 reads CASRETVNTEAFF. The CDR3 DNA reads TGTGCCAGCAGGGAGACAGTGAACACTGAAGCTTTCTTT.

The chain employs TRBV6-5 and TRBJ2-3; 9 nucleotides align to TRBD1. The CDR3 spans 13 residues. The germline V gene has CDR1 MNHEY and CDR2 SVGAGI. The V segment lost 6 bases and the J segment 4 bases; nucleotides outside the gene matches: 2. CDR3 bases: TGTGCCAGCAGACAGGGGGCAGCAGATACGCAGTATTTT. This translates into CASRQGAADTQYF.

V is TRBV9 and J is TRBJ2-1; D is possibly TRBD1 (5 bases). Germline loops: CDR1 SGDLS, CDR2 YYNGEE. V lost 1 base and J 5 bases, leaving 19 bases between the germline ends. CDR3 size: 17 residues. The CDR3 DNA sequence: TGTGCCAGCAGCGTATCTTTGGGCCAGGGTGAGGACAATGAGCAGTTCTTC. Amino acids: CASSVSLGQGEDNEQFF.

This clone was detected once. This CDR3 is also generated by other DNA sequences in the sample. V usage is TRBV5-1 and J usage is TRBJ2-3; TRBD2 matches at 8 bases. Trimming took 1 base from V and 0 from J; bases not matched to a gene: 1. From germline, CDR1 is SGHRS and CDR2 YFSETQ. The CDR3 sequence is 15 residues long. As DNA, the CDR3 is TGCGCCAGCAGCTTGTCGGGAGGGAGCACAGATACGCAGTATTTT. Protein product: CASSLSGGSTDTQYF.

The rearrangement joins TRBV7-2 to TRBJ1-2; D is unresolved. There are 14 residues in the CDR3. Germline loops: CDR1 SGHTA, CDR2 FQGNSA. Trimming cost V 4 bases and J 6 bases, with 15 bases left between them. CDR3 residues: CASSYSSLRDGYTF. CDR3 bases: TGTGCCAGCAGCTATTCAAGTTTGAGAGATGGCTACACCTTC.

CDR3 in amino acids: CASSLPWQGVNTEAFF. The CDR3 DNA reads TGTGCCAGCAGTTTACCATGGCAGGGGGTGAACACTGAAGCTTTCTTT. This rearrangement joins TRBV28 to TRBJ1-1; the match to TRBD1 covers 7 bases. V gave up 2 bases and J gave up 0 bases; unmatched junction bases: 6. CDR1 and CDR2 from the germline V gene are MDHEN and SYDVKM. The CDR3 has 16 amino acids.

This clone appeared a few times. V usage is TRBV11-2 and J usage is TRBJ1-6; no clear D gene. The ends were cut back, 2 bases at V and 10 bases at J, with 15 bases in the middle. Germline CDR1 is SGHAT and CDR2 is FQNNGV. This CDR3 region has 15 residues. The CDR3 here is CASSLNPGGLSPLHF. In DNA, the CDR3 is TGTGCCAGCAGCTTAAACCCCGGAGGGTTGTCACCCCTCCACTTT.